This TCR beta chain was found in a study of cytotoxic CD8 clonotypes in ibrutinib-treated CLL. Study summary: It was after a median 12 months of treatment, range 6 to 36, that response samples were taken. Study-level points and caveats: Pretreatment clonality was elevated relative to age-matched healthy donors and paralleled circulating CD8+ T-cell counts.

As concerns this clone: The antigen remains unidentified.

Data came from immunoSEQ multiplex PCR; TCRdb stores just in-frame clones and leaves some out. This sample yields tens of thousands of clones, of which about two thirds are seen a single time; roughly 12% belongs to the top ten. This receptor was obtained from a human donor with chronic lymphocytic leukemia. The sample in question was PBMCs, obtained after 12 months of ibrutinib treatment.

This CDR3 is CASSSDRGYQETQYF. The CDR3 coding sequence is TGCGCCAGCAGCTCTGACAGGGGGTACCAAGAGACCCAGTACTTC. This sequence joins TRBV5-1 and TRBJ2-5; 9 bases agree with TRBD1. Trimming removed 3 bases from V and 0 bases from J; junction bases left unmatched: 3. The CDR3 is 15 residues long. Germline CDR1 and CDR2: SGHRS and YFSETQ.